Presented here are 11 T cell receptor beta chains from one specimen sequenced in a study of cytomegalovirus exposure and HLA in healthy donors. It was with 60 Vbeta and 13 Jbeta primers that the PCR ran. Some clones are missing from TCRdb's copy, which holds only in-frame ones; the method was immunoSEQ multiplex PCR. The table shows about 160,000 clones, with around 84% occurring only once. The material sequenced was PBMCs. The receptors were sampled from a man aged 45-65 years in good health and CMV-seropositive.

This clone was picked up a small number of times. The chain employs TRBV10-1 and TRBJ1-4; TRBD1 might be the D (5 bases). V was pared by 0 bases and J by 7 bases, with 9 bases between. Germline lookup yields CDR1 WNHNN and CDR2 SYGVQD (reference sequence). The CDR3 has 14 amino acids. The CDR3 region is CASSESRTGEKLFF. CDR3 sequence (DNA): TGCGCCAGCAGTGAGTCAAGAACAGGTGAAAAACTGTTTTTT.

J is TRBJ2-7 and V is TRBV6-4; 8 bases are shared with TRBD2. Trimming at V came to 2 bases and at J to 1 base, leaving 7 bases not matched to a gene. This CDR3 region has 16 residues. The germline gives CDR1 MRHNA, CDR2 SNTAGT. CDR3 nucleotides: TGTGCCAGCAGTGACGGGAAGCGGGAGAGGTCCTACGAGCAGTACGTC. As protein: CASSDGKRERSYEQYV.

The chain joins TRBV9 to TRBJ1-1; 8 positions agree with TRBD1. Trimming removed 3 bases from V and 7 bases from J; junction bases left unmatched: 8. From germline, CDR1 is SGDLS and CDR2 YYNGEE. The CDR3 spans 14 residues. The CDR3 DNA reads as TGTGCCAGCAGCGCGACAGGGGTTTTTATTGAAGCTTTCTTT. Its protein is CASSATGVFIEAFF.

CDR3 sequence (DNA): TGTGCCAGCAGCCCTCTTGGAGACGACTATGGCTACACCTTC. The encoded protein is CASSPLGDDYGYTF. J is TRBJ1-2 and V is TRBV7-9; no definite D call. Germline V lookup: CDR1 SEHNR, CDR2 FQNEAQ (reference sequence). Trimming shortened V by 5 bases and J by 3 bases, and 13 bases separated the two germline ends. This CDR3 is built from 14 residues.

The chain's CDR3 is CAISEGDRFHSNQPQHF. The CDR3 bases are TGTGCCATCAGTGAGGGGGACAGATTCCATAGCAATCAGCCCCAGCATTTT. The rearrangement links TRBV10-3 to TRBJ1-5; 7 bases align to TRBD1. V was pared by 2 bases and J by 0 bases, with 7 bases of the junction left unmatched. The V gene's germline CDR1 is ENHRY and CDR2 SYGVKD. The CDR3 covers 17 residues.

Written as DNA, the CDR3 is TGTGCCAGCAGCCGCGACTGGAGGTCTGGAAACACCATATATTTT. This encodes CASSRDWRSGNTIYF. This chain joins TRBV5-6 and TRBJ1-3; D not resolved. There are 15 residues in the CDR3. Trimming took 4 bases from V and 1 from J, leaving 12 bases between them. Per the germline V gene, CDR1 is SGHDT and CDR2 is YYEEEE.

This chain connects TRBV5-4 to TRBJ1-2; 12 bases agree with TRBD1. V lost 4 bases, J lost 7 bases, and 14 bases stayed unmatched. The CDR3 loop spans 17 amino acids. CDR1 SGHNT and CDR2 YYREEE come from the germline V gene (reference sequence). The CDR3 protein is CASSTYPGTGGSRGYTF. The CDR3 DNA sequence: TGTGCCAGCAGCACGTACCCCGGGACAGGGGGCTCTCGTGGCTACACCTTC.

This clone was picked up many times. The chain recombines TRBV7-9 with TRBJ1-1; D gene unclear. Trimming removed 1 base at V and 5 bases at J, with 14 bases between. The germline V gene encodes CDR1 SEHNR and CDR2 FQNEAQ (reference sequence). The length of the CDR3 is 15 residues. CDR3 in amino acids: CASSLVGVVVTEAFF. For the CDR3, the DNA is TGTGCCAGCAGCTTAGTGGGAGTGGTCGTGACTGAAGCTTTCTTT.

This chain joins TRBV5-6 and TRBJ2-1; D is perhaps TRBD2 (5 bases). CDR3 length: 15 amino acids. V was trimmed by 5 bases and J by 6 bases, leaving 18 bases between them. Germline assignment: CDR1 SGHDT and CDR2 YYEEEE. CDR3 sequence: CASRDAGIPINEQFF. For the CDR3, the DNA is TGTGCCAGCAGGGACGCCGGGATACCCATCAATGAGCAGTTCTTC.

The gene calls are TRBV27 and TRBJ1-2, with D perhaps TRBD1 (5 bases). Deletions cut 7 bases from V and 7 bases from J, with 19 bases between. The CDR3 has 14 amino acids. CDR1 is MNHEY and CDR2 is SMNVEV in the germline V gene (reference sequence). In DNA form, the CDR3 reads TGTGCCAGCACCACAGACAGACAGTCTGGTGGCTACACCTTC. Translated, it gives CASTTDRQSGGYTF.

V usage is TRBV6-1 and J usage is TRBJ1-1; D uncertain. The CDR3 extends over 11 amino acids. The V end was cut by 5 bases, the J end by 3 bases, with 4 bases between. The germline gives CDR1 MNHNS, CDR2 SASEGT. CDR3 in amino acids: CASSQYTEAFF. Written as DNA, the CDR3 is TGTGCCAGCAGTCAGTACACTGAAGCTTTCTTT.